This T cell receptor beta chain was obtained from a study of control samples from healthy donors and cancer patients. The ends were cut back, 3 bases at V and 7 bases at J, with 10 bases in the middle. The CDR3 consists of 13 residues. CDR1 is SGHVS, CDR2 FNYEAQ, per germline. Using immunoSEQ multiplex PCR, the repertoire was profiled, and TCRdb retains in-frame clones only, with some absent. The sample contains about 130,000 clones, around 94% of which appear only once. Material: PBMCs. This chain joins TRBV7-6 and TRBJ2-1; no firm D call. The clonotype was recovered from a man between 60 and 75 years old with colorectal cancer. CDR3 in amino acids: CASSFNMGNEQFF. The CDR3 DNA reads as TGTGCCAGCAGCTTTAACATGGGGAATGAGCAGTTCTTC.